This T cell receptor (beta chain) was found in a study of T cell responses to AZD1222 COVID-19 vaccine. Study-level results: All repertoire sampling was performed exclusively after the peak T cell response.

The CDR3 runs to 15 residues. The germline CDR1 and CDR2 sequences are MNHEY and SMNVEV (reference sequence). V gave up 3 bases and J gave up 3 bases; unmatched junction bases: 4. As to this clone: The target antigen is unknown.

Sequencing used immunoSEQ multiplex PCR; TCRdb keeps in-frame clones, though not all of them. The table includes about 150,000 clones, 85% to 95% detected once. The chain links TRBV27 to TRBJ2-7; 11 bases map to TRBD2. Sequencing was performed on peripheral blood, taken 28 days after the second AZD1222 dose. The receptor was derived from an adult who received the AZD1222 COVID-19 vaccine. CDR3 DNA: TGTGCCAGCAGTTTTCGACTAGCGGGGAGCTACGAGCAGTACTTC. Translation: CASSFRLAGSYEQYF.